Given below is one T cell receptor (beta chain) in context. The CDR3 is 15 amino acids. The germline CDR1 and CDR2 sequences are SGDLS and YYNGEE. V lost 4 bases, J lost 2 bases, and 14 bases lay in between. A single record per CDR3 protein comes from TCRdb applying MiXCR to the 5' RACE reads. The sample holds 110,000 to 150,000 distinct CDR3 sequences, 14% to 15% seen once. This sample was taken from a study of T-cell memory formation after mild COVID-19. The sequenced sample was PBMCs or a T cell subset sorted from them (not recorded which). The rearrangement links TRBV9 to TRBJ2-3; TRBD1 or TRBD2 may be the D gene (5 bases each). The receptor was isolated from an adult woman who had mild COVID-19 (a few samples of this study predate the infection). Cell type and time point are not known. Here the CDR3 reads CASSPRGALTDTQYF. The CDR3 bases are TGTGCCAGCAGCCCCCGAGGGGCCCTCACAGATACGCAGTATTTT. The variable domain in full, completed from reference TRBV9 and TRBJ2-3, reads DSGVTQTPKHLITATGQRVTLRCSPRSGDLSVYWYQQSLDQGLQFLIQYYNGEERAKGNILERFSAQQFPDLHSELNLSSLELGDSALYFCASSPRGALTDTQYFGPGTRLTVL.